The 14 T cell receptor beta chains presented below share a single source sample, sequenced in a study of blood T cells in healthy people across ages. A J-beta primer mix and a sample-barcoded 5' primer were used in a second PCR of about 7 to 12 cycles. Using its own MiXCR run on the 5' RACE reads, TCRdb lists one record per CDR3 protein. The table lists hundreds of thousands of distinct CDR3 sequences, 35% to 50% of them singletons, with around 18% in the top ten. Sequenced input: blood. These receptors were taken from a man older than 75 in good health.

The V call is TRBV5-5, the J call TRBJ2-3; no clear D gene. This CDR3 has 16 amino acids. Per the germline V gene, CDR1 is SGHKS and CDR2 is YYEKEE (reference sequence). V lost 4 bases, J lost 0 bases, and 15 bases lay in between. CDR3 coding DNA: TGTGCCAGCAGCCCTAACTGGATCTCTAGCACAGATACGCAGTATTTT. The encoded protein is CASSPNWISSTDTQYF.

The rearrangement links TRBV7-2 to TRBJ2-1; D uncertain. The V end lost 5 bases, the J end lost 9 bases, and 11 bases lay between the germline ends. Germline V CDR1 and CDR2: SGHTA, FQGNSA. The CDR3 has 12 amino acids. The CDR3 nucleotides read TGTGCCAGCAGCAGGTTCGCAGGTGAGCAGTTCTTC. It yields the protein CASSRFAGEQFF.

CDR3 nucleotide sequence: TGTGCCAGCAGCTTAGAAGCGGGGTTTAATGAAGCTTTCTTT. Amino acid sequence: CASSLEAGFNEAFF. This chain joins TRBV7-2 and TRBJ1-1; D is unresolved. Trimming removed 1 base at V and 7 bases at J, with 13 bases between. The CDR3 loop spans 14 amino acids. CDR1 and CDR2 (germline): SGHTA, FQGNSA. Full variable domain (missing parts from reference TRBV7-2 and TRBJ1-1): GAGVSQSPSNKVTEKGKDVELRCDPISGHTALYWYRQSLGQGLEFLIYFQGNSAPDKSGLPSDRFSAERTGGSVSTLTIQRTQQEDSAVYLCASSLEAGFNEAFFGQGTRLTVV.

The genes are TRBV10-3 and TRBJ2-3; 9 nucleotides line up with TRBD2. The germline V gene has CDR1 ENHRY and CDR2 SYGVKD. Germline trimming cut 3 bases from V and 1 base from J; bases unmatched to any gene: 5. The CDR3 is 16 amino acids. CDR3 in amino acids: CAISDRSGRGTDTQYF. CDR3 in DNA: TGTGCCATCAGTGATCGTAGCGGGAGAGGCACAGATACGCAGTATTTT.

There are a few counts of this clonotype. The chain has TRBV4-3 and TRBJ2-3, with 13 bases fitting TRBD2. V gave up 3 bases and J gave up 3 bases; unmatched junction bases: 12. Germline V CDR1 and CDR2: LGHNA, YSLEER. The CDR3 has 19 residues. Here the CDR3 reads CASSHLWPGTSGITDTQYF. DNA of the CDR3: TGCGCCAGCAGCCATCTTTGGCCCGGGACTAGCGGGATAACAGATACGCAGTATTTT.

Only a few counts were recorded for this clonotype. The chain joins TRBV20-1 to TRBJ1-5; D remains unclear. From germline, CDR1 is DFQATT and CDR2 SNEGSKA (reference sequence). Deletions cut 3 bases from V and 6 bases from J, with 21 bases between. This CDR3 is 16 amino acids long. The CDR3 bases are TGCAGTGCTAGTCCAGAAGGTCCTCTGTTTGGTCAGCCCCAGCATTTT. Protein sequence: CSASPEGPLFGQPQHF.

V gene TRBV5-1 combines with J gene TRBJ1-5, with D possibly TRBD1 on 5 matching bases. The CDR3 loop spans 14 amino acids. V lost 4 bases and J 5 bases, leaving 13 bases between the germline ends. Germline V gives CDR1 SGHRS, CDR2 YFSETQ. The CDR3 DNA sequence: TGCGCCAGCAGCGTGGGACGGAGGGATCAGCCCCAGCATTTT. This codes for CASSVGRRDQPQHF.

This clonotype was counted once. V usage is TRBV20-1 and J usage is TRBJ2-5; unclear D gene. Germline V lookup: CDR1 DFQATT, CDR2 SNEGSKA (reference sequence). This CDR3 has 13 residues. Trimming removed 6 bases at V and 11 bases at J, with 22 bases between. The CDR3, as DNA: TGCAGTGCCACCCGCTTGGCTTTGAGTGAGCAGTACTTC. Its translation: CSATRLALSEQYF.

The chain recombines TRBV2 with TRBJ2-5; D may match TRBD1 or TRBD2 (6 bases each). The V end lost 1 base, the J end lost 0 bases, and 18 bases lay between the germline ends. Germline V CDR1 and CDR2: SNHLY, FYNNEI. The CDR3 length is 18 residues. The CDR3 loop reads CASSEEGTGGGNQETQYF. The CDR3 bases are TGTGCCAGCAGTGAAGAGGGGACCGGGGGCGGAAACCAAGAGACCCAGTACTTC.

Only a few counts were recorded for this clonotype. The chain's CDR3 is CSGTGGNVVGYTF. The CDR3 DNA reads TGCAGCGGGACAGGGGGGAATGTAGTTGGCTACACCTTC. The genes are TRBV29-1 and TRBJ1-2; 10 nucleotides line up with TRBD1. The CDR3 is 13 amino acids. Germline CDR1 SQVTM, CDR2 ANQGSEA. V was clipped by 7 bases and J by 7 bases; unmatched bases: 9.

The gene calls are TRBV28 and TRBJ2-4, with a possible D match to TRBD2 (5 bases). Germline CDR1 reads MDHEN; CDR2 reads SYDVKM. CDR3 length: 11 amino acids. The V gene lost 6 bases and the J gene lost 13 bases, with 13 bases spanning the gap. The DNA of the CDR3 is TGTGCCAGCAGGTACGGGTGGGAGCAGTACTTC. Its translation: CASRYGWEQYF.

This clonotype was seen a few times. Just one base apart from a much larger clone, this may be a read error. The chain joins TRBV7-2 to TRBJ2-1; the D is unclear. Near its end, the DNA agrees better with TRBJ2-7, so the J call may be wrong. This CDR3 is built from 16 residues. Germline lookup yields CDR1 SGHTA and CDR2 FQGNSA. CDR3 protein: CASSFGVGSSYNEQYF. In nucleotides, the CDR3 is TGTGCCAGCAGCTTTGGGGTGGGTAGCTCCTACAATGAGCAGTACTTC.

There are many counts of this clonotype. This rearrangement joins TRBV11-3 to TRBJ2-7; tentative D call: TRBD2 (5 bases). Germline values: CDR1 SGHNT, CDR2 YENEEA. Between the trimmed V and J ends, which lost 3 bases and 6 bases, there was a span of 18 bases. CDR3 length equals 15 residues. The CDR3: CASSFMRELGSEQYF. CDR3 bases: TGTGCCAGCAGCTTCATGAGGGAGTTGGGTTCCGAGCAGTACTTC.

CDR3 amino acids: CAGLHLGTSGRGETQYF. CDR3 DNA: TGTGCCGGCCTGCACCTAGGGACTAGCGGGAGAGGGGAGACCCAGTACTTC. The genes are TRBV6-2 or TRBV6-3 and TRBJ2-5, with 14 bases that match TRBD2. V shed 11 bases, J shed 5 bases, and the junction held 16 bases outside the gene matches. Germline V lookup: CDR1 MNHEY, CDR2 SVGEGT. The CDR3 extends over 17 amino acids.